These T cell receptor beta chains were read from a single sample in a study of shared clonotypes between healthy human individuals. Sequenced by immunoSEQ multiplex PCR; TCRdb stores in-frame clones only, minus some. The table shows roughly 510,000 clones, with 60% to 80% occurring only once. The sequenced sample was PBMCs. These receptors all stem from a woman aged 40 to 50 in good health. Some clones in this sample may be carry-over from other donors' samples. Each CDR3 is given with its conserved first and last residue. Clone sizes are given selectively: once, few, many, or a class where the clone is expanded.

CDR3 protein	V gene	clone size	J gene
CASSLFPPTYGYTF	TRBV27	NA	TRBJ1-2
CASSGWRGLGNTEAFF	TRBV5-6	NA	TRBJ1-1
CASSPLSQGNYGYTF	TRBV18	once	TRBJ1-2
CASSPQGYEQYF	TRBV11-1	NA	TRBJ2-7
CASSLRGYETQYF	TRBV11-2	NA	TRBJ2-5
CATSRDGAEDYTDTQYF	TRBV15	NA	TRBJ2-3
CASSHGALSGADTQYF	TRBV7-9	NA	TRBJ2-3
CASTRLAGDREQYF	TRBV28	NA	TRBJ2-7
CASSLQGMNTEAFF	TRBV5-1	once	TRBJ1-1
CAISFRSGGANYGYTF	TRBV10-3	NA	TRBJ1-2
CASSPRSGGSGAYEQYF	TRBV19	NA	TRBJ2-7
CASSQGRGTYEQYF	TRBV5-5	NA	TRBJ2-7